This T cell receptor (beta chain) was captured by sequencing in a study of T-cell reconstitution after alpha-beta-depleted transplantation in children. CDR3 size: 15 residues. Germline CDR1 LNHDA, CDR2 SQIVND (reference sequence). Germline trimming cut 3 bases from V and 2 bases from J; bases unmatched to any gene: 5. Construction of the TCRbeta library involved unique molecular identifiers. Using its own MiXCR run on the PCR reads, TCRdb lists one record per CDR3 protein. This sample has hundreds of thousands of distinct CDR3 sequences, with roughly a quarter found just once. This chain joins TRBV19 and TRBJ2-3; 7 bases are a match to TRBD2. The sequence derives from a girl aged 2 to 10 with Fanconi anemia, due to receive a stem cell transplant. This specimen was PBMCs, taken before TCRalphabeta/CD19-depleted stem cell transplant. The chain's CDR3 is CASSIISGDTDTQYF. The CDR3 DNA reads TGTGCCAGTAGTATCATCAGCGGGGACACAGATACGCAGTATTTT.